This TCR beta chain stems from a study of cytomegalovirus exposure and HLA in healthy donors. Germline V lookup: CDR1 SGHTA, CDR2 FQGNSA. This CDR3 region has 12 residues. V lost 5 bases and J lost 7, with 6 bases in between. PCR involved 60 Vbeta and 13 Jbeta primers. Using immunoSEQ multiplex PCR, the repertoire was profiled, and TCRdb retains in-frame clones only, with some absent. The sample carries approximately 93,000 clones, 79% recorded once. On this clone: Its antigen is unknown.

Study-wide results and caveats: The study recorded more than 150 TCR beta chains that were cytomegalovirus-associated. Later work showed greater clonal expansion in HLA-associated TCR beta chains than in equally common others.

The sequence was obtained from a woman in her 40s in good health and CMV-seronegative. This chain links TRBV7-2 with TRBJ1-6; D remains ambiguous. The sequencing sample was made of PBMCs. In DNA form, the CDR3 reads TGTGCCAGCAGCCCTCGGAATTCACCCCTCCACTTT. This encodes CASSPRNSPLHF.